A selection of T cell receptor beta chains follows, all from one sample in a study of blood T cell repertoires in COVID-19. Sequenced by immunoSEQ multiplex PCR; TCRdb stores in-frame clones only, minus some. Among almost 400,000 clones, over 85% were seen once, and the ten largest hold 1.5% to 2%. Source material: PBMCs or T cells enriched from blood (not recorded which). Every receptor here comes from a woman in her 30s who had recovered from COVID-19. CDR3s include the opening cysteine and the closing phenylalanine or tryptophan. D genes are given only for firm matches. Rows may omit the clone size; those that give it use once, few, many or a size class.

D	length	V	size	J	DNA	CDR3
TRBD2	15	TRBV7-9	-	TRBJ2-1	TGTGCCAGCAGCTTAATCAGCGGGGGGGAAAATGAGCAGTTCTTC	CASSLISGGENEQFF
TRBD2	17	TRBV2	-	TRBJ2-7	TGTGCCAGCAGTGAAGAGTCAGCGGGGACTGGGCCCTACGAGCAGTACTTC	CASSEESAGTGPYEQYF
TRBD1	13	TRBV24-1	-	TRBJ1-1	TGTGCCACCAGTGAGCAAGGACAGGTGGGAGCTTTCTTT	CATSEQGQVGAFF
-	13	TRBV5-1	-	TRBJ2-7	TGCGCCAGCAGCTTAGGGAGTTCCTACGAGCAGTACTTC	CASSLGSSYEQYF
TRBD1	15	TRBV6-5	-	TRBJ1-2	TGTGCCAGCAGTTACTATTCAGGGGGTGTCTATGGCTACACCTTC	CASSYYSGGVYGYTF
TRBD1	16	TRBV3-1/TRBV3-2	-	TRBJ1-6	TGTGCCAGCAGCCGACAGGGGATGAGTGGGAATTCACCCCTCCACTTT	CASSRQGMSGNSPLHF
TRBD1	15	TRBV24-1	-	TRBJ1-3	TGTGCCACCAGCCCGGGACAGGGGGCTGGAAACACCATATATTTT	CATSPGQGAGNTIYF
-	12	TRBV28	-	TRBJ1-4	TGTGCCAGCAGGAGCCTTGCGGAAAAACTGTTTTTT	CASRSLAEKLFF
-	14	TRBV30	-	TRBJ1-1	TGTGCCTCCCCTCTGCGGGATGGGGACACTGAAGCTTTCTTT	CASPLRDGDTEAFF
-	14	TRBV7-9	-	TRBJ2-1	TGTGCCAGCAGCTCGATCCAAGGGGACAATGAGCAGTTCTTC	CASSSIQGDNEQFF
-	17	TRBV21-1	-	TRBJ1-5	TGTGCCAGCAGCAAAGGGGAGGAGGGGAGAGGCAATCAGCCCCAGCATTTT	CASSKGEEGRGNQPQHF
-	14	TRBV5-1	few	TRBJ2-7	TGCGCCAGCAGCTCGACGACTTGGCCGTACGAGCAGTACTTC	CASSSTTWPYEQYF
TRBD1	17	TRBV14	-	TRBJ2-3	TGTGCCAGCAGCCAAGATCCGGGACAGGGGGGAGGAGATACGCAGTATTTT	CASSQDPGQGGGDTQYF
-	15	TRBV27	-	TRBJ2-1	TGTGCCAGCAGTCCCGGACTATTTCCACCCAATGAGCAGTTCTTC	CASSPGLFPPNEQFF
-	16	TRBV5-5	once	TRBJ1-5	TGTGCCAGCAGCTTGGGCGGGGGCCGGAGCAATCAGCCCCAGCATTTT	CASSLGGGRSNQPQHF
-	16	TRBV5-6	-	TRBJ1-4	TGTGCCAGCAGCTTGGCCAGGAGACAGTTTAATGAAAAACTGTTTTTT	CASSLARRQFNEKLFF
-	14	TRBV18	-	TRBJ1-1	TGTGCCAGCTCACCAAATGCGGAATACACTGAAGCTTTCTTT	CASSPNAEYTEAFF
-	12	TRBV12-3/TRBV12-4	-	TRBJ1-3	TGTGCCACCAAGCTCTCTGGAAACACCATATATTTT	CATKLSGNTIYF
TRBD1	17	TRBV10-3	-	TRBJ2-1	TGTGCCATCAGTGAGTCTGACAGGGGGAGTACCTACAATGAGCAGTTCTTC	CAISESDRGSTYNEQFF
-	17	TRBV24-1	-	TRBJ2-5	TGTGCCACCAGTGATCCAACGGAGGGGAGGATGGAAGAGACCCAGTACTTC	CATSDPTEGRMEETQYF
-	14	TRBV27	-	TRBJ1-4	TGTGCCAGCAGTTTTCTTAGAAATAATGAAAAACTGTTTTTT	CASSFLRNNEKLFF
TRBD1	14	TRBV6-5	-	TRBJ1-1	TGTGCCAGCAGCTACGACAGGGGGTACACTGAAGCTTTCTTT	CASSYDRGYTEAFF
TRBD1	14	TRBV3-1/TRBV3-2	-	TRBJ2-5	TGTGCCAGCAGCCAAGGGACAGGGGGACCGACCCAGTACTTC	CASSQGTGGPTQYF
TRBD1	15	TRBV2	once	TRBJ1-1	TGTGCCAGCAGTCCACGGACAGGTCTGAGCACTGAAGCTTTCTTT	CASSPRTGLSTEAFF
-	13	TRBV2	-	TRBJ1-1	TGTGCCAGCAGCGAGCCGGTGAACACTGAAGCTTTCTTT	CASSEPVNTEAFF
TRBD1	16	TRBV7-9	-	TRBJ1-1	TGTGCCAGCAGCTCTACCGGCGGGGGACAGGGGAGACGAGCTTTCTTT	CASSSTGGGQGRRAFF
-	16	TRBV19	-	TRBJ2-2	TGTGCCAGTAGTATACCGACTAGTTCGATTCCCGGGGAGCTGTTTTTT	CASSIPTSSIPGELFF
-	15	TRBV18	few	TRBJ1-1	TGTGCCAGCTCACCACAGCTTGGGGGCACATTCGAAGCTTTCTTT	CASSPQLGGTFEAFF
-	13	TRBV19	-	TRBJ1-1	TGTGCCAGTTCGCAGGACAGACACACTGAAGCTTTCTTT	CASSQDRHTEAFF
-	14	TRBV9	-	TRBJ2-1	TGTGCCAGCAGCTATACGGACTTAGACAATGAGCAGTTCTTC	CASSYTDLDNEQFF
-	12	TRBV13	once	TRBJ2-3	TGTGCCAGCAGCCAGGGTACAGATACGCAGTATTTT	CASSQGTDTQYF
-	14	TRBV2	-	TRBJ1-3	TGTGCCAGCAGTCCCGGGACAACTGGAAACACCATATATTTT	CASSPGTTGNTIYF
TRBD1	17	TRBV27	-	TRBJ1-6	TGTGCCAGCAGACCACTGGACAGGGAGTCCTATAATTCACCCCTCCACTTT	CASRPLDRESYNSPLHF
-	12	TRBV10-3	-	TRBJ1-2	TGTGCCATCAGTGAATCCGGGGATGGCTACACCTTC	CAISESGDGYTF
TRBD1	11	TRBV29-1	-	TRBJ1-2	TGCAGCGTTGTCCGACAGGGGACCTACACCTTC	CSVVRQGTYTF
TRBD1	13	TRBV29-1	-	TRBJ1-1	TGCAGCGTAGAAGACAGGGTGAACACTGAAGCTTTCTTT	CSVEDRVNTEAFF
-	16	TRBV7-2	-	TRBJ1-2	TGTGCCAGCAGCTTAGGATCCCACAGGGCCGGCTATGGCTACACCTTC	CASSLGSHRAGYGYTF
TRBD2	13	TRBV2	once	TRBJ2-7	TGTGCCAGCAGTGAGCGGGAGATCAACGAGCAGTACTTC	CASSEREINEQYF
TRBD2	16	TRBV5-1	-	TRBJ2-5	TGCGCCAGCAGCCCAGGACTAGCGGGAGGCTGGGAGACCCAGTACTTC	CASSPGLAGGWETQYF
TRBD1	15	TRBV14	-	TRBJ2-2	TGTGCCAGCAGCCCGTCCGGGACAGGGGCCGGGGAGCTGTTTTTT	CASSPSGTGAGELFF
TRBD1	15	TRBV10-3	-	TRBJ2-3	TGTGCCAGCAGAACCGGACAGGGTATAACAGATACGCAGTATTTT	CASRTGQGITDTQYF
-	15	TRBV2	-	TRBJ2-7	TGTGCCAGCAGTGAAGCTACACCCGCCTCCCACGAGCAGTACTTC	CASSEATPASHEQYF
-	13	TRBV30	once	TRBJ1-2	TGTGCCTGGAGTTCGCGGGGGGCAATTGGCTACACCTTC	CAWSSRGAIGYTF
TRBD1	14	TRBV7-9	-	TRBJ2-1	TGTGCCAGCATCCCAGGACAGGGGGGACGTGAGCAGTTCTTC	CASIPGQGGREQFF
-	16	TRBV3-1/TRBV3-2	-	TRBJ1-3	TGTGCCAGCAGCTGGCGGGGACCTCAATCTGGAAACACCATATATTTT	CASSWRGPQSGNTIYF
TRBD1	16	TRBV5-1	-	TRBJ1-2	TGCGCCAGCACCCTGGGTTTGGGACAGGGTGGAGTTGGCTACACCTTC	CASTLGLGQGGVGYTF
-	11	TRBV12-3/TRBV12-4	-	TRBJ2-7	TGTGCCAGCAGTCCACACTACGAGCAGTACTTC	CASSPHYEQYF
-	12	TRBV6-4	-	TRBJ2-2	TGTGCCAGCAGTGACCTAACCGGGGAGCTGTTTTTT	CASSDLTGELFF
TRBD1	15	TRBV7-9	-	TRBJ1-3	TGTGCCAGCAGCACCCTACAGGGGAAAGGAAACACCATATATTTT	CASSTLQGKGNTIYF
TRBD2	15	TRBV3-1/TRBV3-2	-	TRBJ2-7	TGTGCCAGCAGCCAACCGGGACTAGCGGTTCGCGAGCAGTACTTC	CASSQPGLAVREQYF
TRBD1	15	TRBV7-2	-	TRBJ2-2	TGTGCCAGCAGCTCCCAGGGGGAAGTCACCGGGGAGCTGTTTTTT	CASSSQGEVTGELFF
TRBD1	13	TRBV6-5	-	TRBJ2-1	TGTGCCAGCAACAGGGGGGATTACAATGAGCAGTTCTTC	CASNRGDYNEQFF
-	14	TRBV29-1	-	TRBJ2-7	TGCAGCGTTGACGGGGTAGGGAGCTCCTACGAGCAGTACTTC	CSVDGVGSSYEQYF
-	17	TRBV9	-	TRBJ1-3	TGTGCCAGCAGCGTCGAGTACAGGGTTCGCACTGGAAACACCATATATTTT	CASSVEYRVRTGNTIYF
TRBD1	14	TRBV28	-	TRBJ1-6	TGTGCCGTAACCGGGACAGAGACTAATTCACCCCTCCACTTT	CAVTGTETNSPLHF
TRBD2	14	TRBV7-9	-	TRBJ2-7	TGTGCCAGCACCTGGGGGACTAGCGGGAGCGAGCAGTACTTC	CASTWGTSGSEQYF
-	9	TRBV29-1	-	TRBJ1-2	TGCAGCGTTGACGGGGGCTACACCTTC	CSVDGGYTF
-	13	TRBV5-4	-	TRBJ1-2	TGTGCCAGCACCTTCCCAGGGCTGGATGGCTACACCTTC	CASTFPGLDGYTF
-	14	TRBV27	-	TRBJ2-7	TGTGCCAGCAGCGATAGGGGAAGGGGCTACGAGCAGTACTTC	CASSDRGRGYEQYF